This T cell receptor (beta chain) was retrieved from a study of PD-1 blockade in mismatch repair-deficient tumors. At the level of the study: Patients had approximately 13 mismatch repair-deficient cancer types and were previously treated and progressing.

With regard to this clone: Its specificity is unknown.

Study-level results: Tumor-resident clones, often undetectable pretreatment in blood, expanded then contracted after pembrolizumab.

V dropped 4 bases and J dropped 8; count of bases not matched to a gene: 1. This CDR3 region has 13 residues. CDR1 and CDR2 from the germline V gene are MGHRA and YSYEKL. Produced via immunoSEQ multiplex PCR; TCRdb's table is partial and in-frame only. This table has approximately 63,000 clones, approximately 88% appearing once. The chain links TRBV4-1 to TRBJ1-3; 11 bases are a match to TRBD1. Sample: peripheral blood, taken 52 weeks after starting pembrolizumab. The receptor was derived from an adult with mismatch repair-deficient cancer. For the CDR3, the DNA is TGCGCCAGCAGCCCGGACAGGGGGCACACCATATATTTT. The encoded protein is CASSPDRGHTIYF.